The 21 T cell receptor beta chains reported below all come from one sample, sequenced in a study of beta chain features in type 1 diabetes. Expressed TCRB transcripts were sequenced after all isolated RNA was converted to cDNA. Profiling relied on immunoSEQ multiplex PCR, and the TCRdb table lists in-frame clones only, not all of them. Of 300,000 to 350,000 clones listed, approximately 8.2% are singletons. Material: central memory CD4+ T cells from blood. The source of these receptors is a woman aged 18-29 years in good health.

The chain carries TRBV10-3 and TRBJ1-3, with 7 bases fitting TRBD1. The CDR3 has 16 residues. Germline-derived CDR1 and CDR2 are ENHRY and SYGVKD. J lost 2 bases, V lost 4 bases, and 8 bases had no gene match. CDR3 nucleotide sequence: TGTGCCATCAGTGCGGTGACAGGGATTGCTGGAAACACCATATATTTT. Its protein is CAISAVTGIAGNTIYF.

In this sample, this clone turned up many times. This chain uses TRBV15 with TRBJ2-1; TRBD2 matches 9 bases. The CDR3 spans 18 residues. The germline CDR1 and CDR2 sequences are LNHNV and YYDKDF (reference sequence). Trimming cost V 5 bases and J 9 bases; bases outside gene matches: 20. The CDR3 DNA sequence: TGTGCCACCAGCGCAGGTATTAGCGGGAGCGCCAGGGTTGGTGAGCAGTTCTTC. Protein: CATSAGISGSARVGEQFF.

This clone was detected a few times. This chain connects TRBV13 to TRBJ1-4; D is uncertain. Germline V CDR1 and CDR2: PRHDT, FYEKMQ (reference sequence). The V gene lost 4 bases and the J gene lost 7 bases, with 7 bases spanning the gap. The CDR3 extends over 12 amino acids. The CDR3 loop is CASSSRAEKLFF. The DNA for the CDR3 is TGTGCCAGCAGCTCAAGGGCTGAAAAACTGTTTTTT.

CDR3 nucleotides: TGTGCCAGCAGCCCACAGGGAGGCGGGGAGCTGTTTTTT. This codes for CASSPQGGGELFF. This chain uses TRBV7-2 with TRBJ2-2; D may be TRBD1 or TRBD2 (6 bases each). Trimming stripped 5 bases from V and 7 bases from J, with 11 bases between. Germline V CDR1 and CDR2: SGHTA, FQGNSA. CDR3 length: 13 amino acids.

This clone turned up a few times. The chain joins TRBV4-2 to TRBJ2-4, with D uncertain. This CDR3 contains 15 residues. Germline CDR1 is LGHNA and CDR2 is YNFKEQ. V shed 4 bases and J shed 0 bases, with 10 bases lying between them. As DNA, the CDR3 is TGTGCCAGCAGCCCACCGGGTGGAGCCAAAAACATTCAGTACTTC. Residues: CASSPPGGAKNIQYF.

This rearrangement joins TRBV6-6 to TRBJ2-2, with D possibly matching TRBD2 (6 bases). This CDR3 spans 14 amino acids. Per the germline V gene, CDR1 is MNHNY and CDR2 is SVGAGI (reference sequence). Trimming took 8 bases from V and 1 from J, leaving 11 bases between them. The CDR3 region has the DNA TGTGCCAGCCGGGGGACGGAGAACACCGGGGAGCTGTTTTTT. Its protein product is CASRGTENTGELFF.

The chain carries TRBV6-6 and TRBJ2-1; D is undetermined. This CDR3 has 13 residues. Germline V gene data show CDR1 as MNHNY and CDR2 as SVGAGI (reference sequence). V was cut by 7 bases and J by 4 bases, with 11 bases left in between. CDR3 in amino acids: CASTSRLYNEQFF. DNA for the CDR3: TGTGCCAGCACCTCGCGCCTTTACAATGAGCAGTTCTTC.

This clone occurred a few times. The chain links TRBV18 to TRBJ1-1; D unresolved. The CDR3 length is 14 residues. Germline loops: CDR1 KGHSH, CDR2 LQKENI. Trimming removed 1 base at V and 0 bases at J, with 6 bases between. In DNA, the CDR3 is TGTGCCAGCTCACCACGGACCATGAACACTGAAGCTTTCTTT. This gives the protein CASSPRTMNTEAFF. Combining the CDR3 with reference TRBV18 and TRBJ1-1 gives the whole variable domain NAGVMQNPRHLVRRRGQEARLRCSPMKGHSHVYWYRQLPEEGLKFMVYLQKENIIDESGMPKERFSAEFPKEGPSILRIQQVVRGDSAAYFCASSPRTMNTEAFFGQGTRLTVV.

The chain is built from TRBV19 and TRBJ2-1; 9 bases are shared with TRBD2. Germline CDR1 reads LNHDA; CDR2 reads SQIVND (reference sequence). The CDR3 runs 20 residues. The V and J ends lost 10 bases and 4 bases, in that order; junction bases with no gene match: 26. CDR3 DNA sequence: TGTGCCACCGCGGACGGAACCCGAACAATAGCGGGAGATCGATACAATGAGCAGTTCTTC. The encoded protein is CATADGTRTIAGDRYNEQFF.

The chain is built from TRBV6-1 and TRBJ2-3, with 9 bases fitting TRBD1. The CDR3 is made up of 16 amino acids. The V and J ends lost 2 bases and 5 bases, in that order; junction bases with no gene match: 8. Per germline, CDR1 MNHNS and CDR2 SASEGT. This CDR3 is CASSEPPGQGIDTQYF. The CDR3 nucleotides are TGTGCCAGCAGTGAACCTCCGGGACAGGGAATAGATACGCAGTATTTT.

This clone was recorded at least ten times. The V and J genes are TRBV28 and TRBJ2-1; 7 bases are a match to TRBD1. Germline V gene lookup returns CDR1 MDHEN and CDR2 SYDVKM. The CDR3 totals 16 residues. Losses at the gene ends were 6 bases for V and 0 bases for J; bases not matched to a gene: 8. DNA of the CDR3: TGTGCCAGCAGCCGACAGGGCCGAAGCTCCTACAATGAGCAGTTCTTC. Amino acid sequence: CASSRQGRSSYNEQFF. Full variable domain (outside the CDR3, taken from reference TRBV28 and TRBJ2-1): DVKVTQSSRYLVKRTGEKVFLECVQDMDHENMFWYRQDPGLGLRLIYFSYDVKMKEKGDIPEGYSVSREKKERFSLILESASTNQTSMYLCASSRQGRSSYNEQFFGPGTRLTVL.

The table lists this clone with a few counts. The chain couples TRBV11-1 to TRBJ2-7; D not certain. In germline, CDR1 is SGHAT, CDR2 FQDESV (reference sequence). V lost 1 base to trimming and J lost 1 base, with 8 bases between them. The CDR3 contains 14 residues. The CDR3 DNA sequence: TGTGCCAGCAGCTTAGGTCGACATTCCTACGAGCAGTACTTC. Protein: CASSLGRHSYEQYF.

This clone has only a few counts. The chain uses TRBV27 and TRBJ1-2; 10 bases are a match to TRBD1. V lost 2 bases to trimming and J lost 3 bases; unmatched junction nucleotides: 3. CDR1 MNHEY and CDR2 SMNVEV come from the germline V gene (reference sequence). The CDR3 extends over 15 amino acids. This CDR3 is CASSLIGTGDYGYTF. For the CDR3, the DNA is TGTGCCAGCAGTTTAATAGGGACAGGGGACTATGGCTACACCTTC.

The CDR3 nucleotides are TGTGCCAGTAGTAGGCGACCGGGACAGGGTGCGGGGGAGCTGTTTTTT. Residues: CASSRRPGQGAGELFF. The chain has TRBV19 and TRBJ2-2; 9 bases are a match to TRBD1. With 4 bases clipped from V and 8 bases from J, the junction kept 11 bases outside the gene matches. Germline CDR1 and CDR2: LNHDA and SQIVND (reference sequence). This CDR3 has 16 residues.

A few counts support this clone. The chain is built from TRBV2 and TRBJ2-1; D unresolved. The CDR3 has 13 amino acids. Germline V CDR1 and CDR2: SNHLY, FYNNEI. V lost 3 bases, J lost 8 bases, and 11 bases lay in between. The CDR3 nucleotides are TGTGCCAGCAGTGAGTCGGGTTCCCATGAGCAGTTCTTC. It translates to CASSESGSHEQFF.

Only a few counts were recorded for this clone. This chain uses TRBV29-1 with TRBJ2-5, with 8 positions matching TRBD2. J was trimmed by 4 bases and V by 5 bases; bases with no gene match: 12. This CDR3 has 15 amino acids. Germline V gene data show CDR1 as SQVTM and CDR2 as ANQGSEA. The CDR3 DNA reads TGCAGCGTTTATGGGCTCCGGGAGGGGCCAGAGACCCAGTACTTC. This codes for CSVYGLREGPETQYF.

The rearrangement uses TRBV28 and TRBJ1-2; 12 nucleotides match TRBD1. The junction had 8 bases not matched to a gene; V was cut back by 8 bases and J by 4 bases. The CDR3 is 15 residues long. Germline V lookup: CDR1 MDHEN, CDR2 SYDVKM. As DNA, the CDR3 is TGTGCCAGCGCCGGGACAGGGGGCGCCGGCTATGGCTACACCTTC. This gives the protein CASAGTGGAGYGYTF.

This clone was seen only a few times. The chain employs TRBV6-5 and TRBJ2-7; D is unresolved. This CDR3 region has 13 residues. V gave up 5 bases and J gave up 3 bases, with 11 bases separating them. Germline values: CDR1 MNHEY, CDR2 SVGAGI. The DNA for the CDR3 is TGTGCCAGCAGTGCTACTCTGGGCTACGAGCAGTACTTC. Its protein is CASSATLGYEQYF.

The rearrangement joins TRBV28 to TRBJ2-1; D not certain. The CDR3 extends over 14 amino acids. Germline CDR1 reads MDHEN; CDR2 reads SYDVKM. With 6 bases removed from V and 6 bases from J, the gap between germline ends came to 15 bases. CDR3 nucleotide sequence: TGTGCCAGCAGCTCACCAGGTTCGACCAATGAGCAGTTCTTC. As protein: CASSSPGSTNEQFF.

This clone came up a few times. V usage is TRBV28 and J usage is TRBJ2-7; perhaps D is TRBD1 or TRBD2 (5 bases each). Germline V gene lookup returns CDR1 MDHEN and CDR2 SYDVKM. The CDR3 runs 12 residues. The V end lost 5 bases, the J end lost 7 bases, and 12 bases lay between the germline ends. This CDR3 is CASSAGSGEQYF. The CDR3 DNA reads TGTGCCAGCAGTGCAGGGTCGGGGGAGCAGTACTTC.

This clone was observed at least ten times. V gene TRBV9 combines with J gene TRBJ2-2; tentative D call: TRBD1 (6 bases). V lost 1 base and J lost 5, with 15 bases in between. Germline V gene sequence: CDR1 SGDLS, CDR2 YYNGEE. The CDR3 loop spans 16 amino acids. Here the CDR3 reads CASSVSPGTKTGELFF. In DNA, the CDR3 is TGTGCCAGCAGCGTATCGCCCGGGACAAAAACCGGGGAGCTGTTTTTT.